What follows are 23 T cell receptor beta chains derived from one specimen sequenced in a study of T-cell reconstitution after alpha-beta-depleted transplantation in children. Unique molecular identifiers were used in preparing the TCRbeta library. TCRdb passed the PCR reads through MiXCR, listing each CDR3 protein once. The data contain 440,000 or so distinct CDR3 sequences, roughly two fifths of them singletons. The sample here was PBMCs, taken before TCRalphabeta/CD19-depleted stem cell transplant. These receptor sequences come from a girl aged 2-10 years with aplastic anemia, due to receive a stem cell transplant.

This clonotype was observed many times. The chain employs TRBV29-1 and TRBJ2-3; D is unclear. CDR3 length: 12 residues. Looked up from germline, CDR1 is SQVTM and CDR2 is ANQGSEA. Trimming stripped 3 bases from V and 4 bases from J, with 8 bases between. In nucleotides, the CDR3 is TGCAGCGTTGAGAGAGAGCCAGATACGCAGTATTTT. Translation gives CSVEREPDTQYF.

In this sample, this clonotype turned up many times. The CDR3 loop is CASSAASDTQYF. The CDR3 bases are TGTGCCAGCAGCGCCGCTTCAGATACGCAGTATTTT. The chain carries TRBV9 and TRBJ2-3; D is unclear. Trimming cost V 3 bases and J 4 bases, with 6 bases left between them. CDR3 size: 12 residues. From germline, CDR1 is SGDLS and CDR2 YYNGEE.

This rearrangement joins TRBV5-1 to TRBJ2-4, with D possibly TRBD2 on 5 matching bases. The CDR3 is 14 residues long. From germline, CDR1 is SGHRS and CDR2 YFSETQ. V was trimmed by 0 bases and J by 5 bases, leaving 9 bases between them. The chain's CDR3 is CASSLASPQNIQYF. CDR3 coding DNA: TGCGCCAGCAGCTTGGCTAGCCCCCAAAACATTCAGTACTTC.

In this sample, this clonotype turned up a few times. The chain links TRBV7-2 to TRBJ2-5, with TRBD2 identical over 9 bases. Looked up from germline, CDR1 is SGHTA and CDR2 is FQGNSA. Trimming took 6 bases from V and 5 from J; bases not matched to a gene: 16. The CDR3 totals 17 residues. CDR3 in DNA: TGTGCCAGCAGACGATCCTGGGCGGGAGGGTTACCGGAGACCCAGTACTTC. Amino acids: CASRRSWAGGLPETQYF.

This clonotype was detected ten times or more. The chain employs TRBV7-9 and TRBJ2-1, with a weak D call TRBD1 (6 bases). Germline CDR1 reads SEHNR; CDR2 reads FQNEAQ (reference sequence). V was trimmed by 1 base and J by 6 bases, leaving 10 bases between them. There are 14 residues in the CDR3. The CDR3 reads CASSLVTGTNEQFF. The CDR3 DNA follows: TGTGCCAGCAGCTTAGTCACAGGGACCAATGAGCAGTTCTTC. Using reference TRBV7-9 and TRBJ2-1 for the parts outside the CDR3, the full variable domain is DTGVSQNPRHKITKRGQNVTFRCDPISEHNRLYWYRQTLGQGPEFLTYFQNEAQLEKSRLLSDRFSAERPKGSFSTLEIQRTEQGDSAMYLCASSLVTGTNEQFFGPGTRLTVL.

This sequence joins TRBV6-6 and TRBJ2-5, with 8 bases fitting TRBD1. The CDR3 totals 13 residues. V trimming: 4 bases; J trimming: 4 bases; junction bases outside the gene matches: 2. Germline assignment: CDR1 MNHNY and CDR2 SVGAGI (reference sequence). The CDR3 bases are TGTGCCAGCAGTTCAGGGACAGGAGAGACCCAGTACTTC. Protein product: CASSSGTGETQYF.

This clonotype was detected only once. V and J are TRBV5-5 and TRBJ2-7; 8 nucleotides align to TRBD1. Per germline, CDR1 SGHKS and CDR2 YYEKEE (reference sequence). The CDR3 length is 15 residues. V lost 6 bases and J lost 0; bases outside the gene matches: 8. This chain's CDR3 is CASTWRQGSSYEQYF. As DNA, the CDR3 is TGTGCCAGCACCTGGAGACAGGGGAGCTCCTACGAGCAGTACTTC.

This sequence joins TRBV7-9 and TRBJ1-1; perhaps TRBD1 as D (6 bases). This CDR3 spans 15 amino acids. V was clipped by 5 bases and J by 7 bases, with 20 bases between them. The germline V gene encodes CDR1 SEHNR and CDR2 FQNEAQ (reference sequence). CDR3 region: CASSHSTGRDNEAFF. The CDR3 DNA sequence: TGTGCCAGCAGCCATTCTACAGGGAGGGATAATGAAGCTTTCTTT.

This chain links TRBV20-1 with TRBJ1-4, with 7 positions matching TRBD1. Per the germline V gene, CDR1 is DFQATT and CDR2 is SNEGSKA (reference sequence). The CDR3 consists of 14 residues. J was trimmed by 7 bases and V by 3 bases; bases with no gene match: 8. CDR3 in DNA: TGCAGTGCTAGGGAACAGGGGCGGGGTGAAAAACTGTTTTTT. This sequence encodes CSAREQGRGEKLFF.

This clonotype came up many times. The CDR3 sequence: CASSRGLALPQHF. The CDR3 DNA is TGTGCCAGCAGCCGGGGACTGGCCCTGCCCCAGCATTTT. V is TRBV28 and J is TRBJ1-5; a possible D gene is TRBD1 (5 bases). V was cut by 6 bases and J by 9 bases, with 15 bases left in between. CDR1 and CDR2 from the germline V gene are MDHEN and SYDVKM. The CDR3 is 13 amino acids. Based on the CDR3 plus reference TRBV28 and TRBJ1-5, the full variable domain is DVKVTQSSRYLVKRTGEKVFLECVQDMDHENMFWYRQDPGLGLRLIYFSYDVKMKEKGDIPEGYSVSREKKERFSLILESASTNQTSMYLCASSRGLALPQHFGDGTRLSIL.

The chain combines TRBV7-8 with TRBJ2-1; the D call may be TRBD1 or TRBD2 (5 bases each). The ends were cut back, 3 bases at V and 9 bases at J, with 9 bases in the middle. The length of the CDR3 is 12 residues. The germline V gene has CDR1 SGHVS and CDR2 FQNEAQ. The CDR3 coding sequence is TGTGCCAGCAGCTTTTGGGGACGTGAGCAGTTCTTC. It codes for CASSFWGREQFF. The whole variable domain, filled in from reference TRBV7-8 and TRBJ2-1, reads GAGVSQSPRYKVAKRGQDVALRCDPISGHVSLFWYQQALGQGPEFLTYFQNEAQLDKSGLPSDRFFAERPEGSVSTLKIQRTQQEDSAVYLCASSFWGREQFFGPGTRLTVL.

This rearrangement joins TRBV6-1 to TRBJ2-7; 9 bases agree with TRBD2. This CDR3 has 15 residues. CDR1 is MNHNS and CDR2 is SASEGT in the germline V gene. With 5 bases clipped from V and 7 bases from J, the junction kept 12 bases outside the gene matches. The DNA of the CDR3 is TGTGCCAGCAGTCGGTTAGCGGGAGTACCTGGAGAGCAGTACTTC. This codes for CASSRLAGVPGEQYF.

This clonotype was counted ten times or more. CDR3 in amino acids: CASSLPAARRTYEQYF. In nucleotides, the CDR3 is TGTGCCAGCAGTTTACCCGCCGCCAGGAGAACCTACGAGCAGTACTTC. The J gene is TRBJ2-7, the V gene TRBV28; D is unresolved. Per the germline V gene, CDR1 is MDHEN and CDR2 is SYDVKM. The germline V and J ends were trimmed by 2 bases and 2 bases, with 16 bases remaining between them. This CDR3 has 16 amino acids.

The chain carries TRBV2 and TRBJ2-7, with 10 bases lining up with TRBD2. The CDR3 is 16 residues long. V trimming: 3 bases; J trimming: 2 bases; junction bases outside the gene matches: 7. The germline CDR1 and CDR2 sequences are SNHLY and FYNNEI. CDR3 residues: CASSDLAGVNPYEQYF. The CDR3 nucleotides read TGTGCCAGCAGTGATCTAGCGGGAGTAAACCCCTACGAGCAGTACTTC. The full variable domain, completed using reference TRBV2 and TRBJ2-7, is EPEVTQTPSHQVTQMGQEVILRCVPISNHLYFYWYRQILGQKVEFLVSFYNNEISEKSEIFDDQFSVERPDGSNFTLKIRSTKLEDSAMYFCASSDLAGVNPYEQYFGPGTRLTVT.

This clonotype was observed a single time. CDR3 residues: CASRGPLETQYF. In DNA, the CDR3 is TGTGCCAGCAGAGGCCCTTTAGAGACCCAGTACTTC. The chain carries TRBV7-9 and TRBJ2-5; D unresolved. The V end lost 6 bases, the J end lost 4 bases, and 9 bases lay between the germline ends. This CDR3 has 12 residues. Germline CDR1 and CDR2: SEHNR and FQNEAQ (reference sequence).

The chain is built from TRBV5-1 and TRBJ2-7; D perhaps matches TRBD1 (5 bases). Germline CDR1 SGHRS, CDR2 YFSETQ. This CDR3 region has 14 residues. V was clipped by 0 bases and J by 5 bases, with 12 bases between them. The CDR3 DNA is TGCGCCAGCAGCTTGGAGGGGCGGTTAGACGAGCAGTACTTC. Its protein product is CASSLEGRLDEQYF.

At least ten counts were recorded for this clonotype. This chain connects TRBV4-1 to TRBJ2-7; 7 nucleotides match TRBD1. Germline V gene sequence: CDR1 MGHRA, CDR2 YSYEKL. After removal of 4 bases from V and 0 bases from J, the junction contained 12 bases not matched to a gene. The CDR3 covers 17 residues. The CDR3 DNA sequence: TGCGCCAGCAGCCCTAAATTATCGACAGGGAGCTCCTACGAGCAGTACTTC. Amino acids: CASSPKLSTGSSYEQYF.

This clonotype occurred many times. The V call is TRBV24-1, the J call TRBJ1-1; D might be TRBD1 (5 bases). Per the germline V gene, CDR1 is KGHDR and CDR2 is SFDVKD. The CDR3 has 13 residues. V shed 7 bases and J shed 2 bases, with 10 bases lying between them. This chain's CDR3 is CATRGTANTEAFF. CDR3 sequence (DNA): TGTGCCACCAGAGGGACCGCCAACACTGAAGCTTTCTTT.

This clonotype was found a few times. The CDR3 region has the DNA TGTGCCAGCAGCCGGGGGGCGAGCTCCTACAATGAGCAGTTCTTC. It encodes CASSRGASSYNEQFF. The chain joins TRBV7-9 to TRBJ2-1, with D possibly TRBD2 on 7 matching bases. V lost 5 bases and J 0 bases, leaving 11 bases between the germline ends. The germline V gene encodes CDR1 SEHNR and CDR2 FQNEAQ (reference sequence). The CDR3 extends over 15 amino acids.

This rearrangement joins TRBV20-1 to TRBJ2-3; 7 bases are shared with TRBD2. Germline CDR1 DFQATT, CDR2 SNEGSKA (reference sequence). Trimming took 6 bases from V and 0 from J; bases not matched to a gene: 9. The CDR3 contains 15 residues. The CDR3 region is CSAVSGGSSTDTQYF. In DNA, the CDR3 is TGCAGTGCAGTCTCCGGGGGGTCTAGCACAGATACGCAGTATTTT.

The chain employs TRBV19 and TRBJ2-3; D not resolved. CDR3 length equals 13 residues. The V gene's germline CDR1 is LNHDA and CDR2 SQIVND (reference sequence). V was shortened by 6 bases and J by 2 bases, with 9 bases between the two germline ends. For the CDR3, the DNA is TGTGCCAGTAGGAACAGAACCACAGATACGCAGTATTTT. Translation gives CASRNRTTDTQYF.

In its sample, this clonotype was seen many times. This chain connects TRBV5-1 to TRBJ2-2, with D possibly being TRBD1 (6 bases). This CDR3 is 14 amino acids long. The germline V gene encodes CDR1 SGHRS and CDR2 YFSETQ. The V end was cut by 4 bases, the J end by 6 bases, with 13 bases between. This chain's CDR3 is CASSLLEGAGELFF. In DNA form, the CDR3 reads TGCGCCAGCAGCCTGCTAGAGGGGGCCGGGGAGCTGTTTTTT.

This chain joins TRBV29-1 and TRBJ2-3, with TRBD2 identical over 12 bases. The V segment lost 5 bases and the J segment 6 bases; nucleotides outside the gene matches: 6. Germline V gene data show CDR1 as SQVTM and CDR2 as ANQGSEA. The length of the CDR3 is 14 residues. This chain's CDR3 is CSVSSGRAADTQYF. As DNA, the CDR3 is TGCAGCGTTTCTAGCGGGAGGGCCGCGGATACGCAGTATTTT.